This T cell receptor beta chain was identified in a study of T cells in Graves' hyperthyroidism and ophthalmopathy. Points from the study as a whole: Most thyroid clonotypes that were expanded above 0.001 also turned up in blood.

Germline values: CDR1 DFQATT, CDR2 SNEGSKA (reference sequence). V was trimmed by 1 base and J by 1 base, leaving 11 bases between them. This CDR3 contains 15 residues. Ten or more counts support this clonotype. Its antigen is unidentified. There were TCR beta CDR3 regions amplified from RNA transcripts. First-round RT-PCR of the TCR CDR3 relied on the HTBI primer set. TCRdb redid the calling of the multiplex PCR reads with MiXCR, one entry per CDR3 protein. This table holds fewer than 450,000 distinct CDR3 sequences, about a sixth found once. The chain uses TRBV20-1 and TRBJ1-5; D unclear. This TCR was sampled from a woman aged 25 to 39 with Graves' hyperthyroidism that later progressed to Graves' ophthalmopathy. The sample taken for sequencing was blood. The CDR3 coding sequence is TGCAGTGCTAGAGTCCCCGGGAGAAGCAATCAGCCCCAGCATTTT. It codes for CSARVPGRSNQPQHF.